This TCR beta chain stems from a study of shared clonotypes between healthy human individuals. The ends were cut back, 2 bases at V and 2 bases at J, with 10 bases in the middle. Germline CDR1 and CDR2: SEHNR and FQNEAQ (reference sequence). This CDR3 is 15 amino acids long. CD45RO+ cells were combined with CCR7-negative CD45RA+ TemRA cells to form CD8 memory. Authors' processing steps: With immunoSEQ giving junction-only sequences and no quality scores, filtering differed. TCRdb keeps only in-frame clones here, not all; method: immunoSEQ multiplex PCR. V and J calls and clone size follow that table, whereas D and trimming were derived from the DNA. The sample carries approximately 110,000 clones, about two thirds recorded once. General observations from the study: Non-shared clonotypes displayed generation probabilities falling below those of clonotypes present in all four donors. It was expected that sequencing depth would affect clonotype sharing among donors.

As to this clone: The antigen is not known.

The chain links TRBV7-9 to TRBJ1-5; possibly TRBD1 for D (5 bases). What was sequenced was memory CD8+ T cells sorted from blood. Specified subset: CD45RO+ cells pooled with CCR7-negative TemRA cells. The origin of this receptor is a woman aged 30 to 39 in good health. In nucleotides, the CDR3 is TGTGCCAGCAGCTTAAGCAGGGAGGGCAATCAGCCCCAGCATTTT. It encodes CASSLSREGNQPQHF.